Each of the 26 T cell receptor beta chains below was sequenced from the same sample in a study of shared T cell receptors in the human thymus. The table came from immunoSEQ multiplex PCR; TCRdb's copy has only in-frame clones and leaves some out. The sample records 650,000 to 950,000 clones, 80% to 90% being singletons. These data were also filed under a second study, of human thymus T cells.

The sample comprised thymocytes. These receptors originate from a girl in the first two years of life with a congenital heart defect.

This CDR3 is CASTQHRGGRELFF. In nucleotides, the CDR3 is TGTGCCAGCACCCAGCACAGGGGAGGCCGGGAGCTGTTTTTT. The chain recombines TRBV27 with TRBJ2-2, with a weak D call TRBD1 (7 bases). CDR1 is MNHEY, CDR2 SMNVEV, per germline (reference sequence). CDR3 length: 14 amino acids. V was shortened by 7 bases and J by 9 bases, with 18 bases between the two germline ends.

V and J are TRBV7-9 and TRBJ1-6, with D hard to call. Trimming shortened V by 5 bases and J by 7 bases, and 15 bases separated the two germline ends. There are 15 residues in the CDR3. Germline V CDR1 and CDR2: SEHNR, FQNEAQ (reference sequence). CDR3 protein: CASSGRGRGNSPLHF. CDR3 nucleotides: TGTGCCAGCAGCGGCCGAGGGCGGGGAAATTCACCCCTCCACTTT.

The CDR3 protein is CASAEDEKLFF. CDR3 coding DNA: TGTGCCAGCGCGGAGGATGAAAAACTGTTTTTT. V usage is TRBV27 and J usage is TRBJ1-4; D unclear. Looked up from germline, CDR1 is MNHEY and CDR2 is SMNVEV (reference sequence). V lost 8 bases to trimming and J lost 6 bases, with 7 bases between them. CDR3 length: 11 amino acids.

The rearrangement uses TRBV29-1 and TRBJ2-7; 7 bases fit TRBD1. V was clipped by 4 bases and J by 0 bases; unmatched bases: 21. The CDR3 consists of 19 residues. The germline gives CDR1 SQVTM, CDR2 ANQGSEA. The CDR3 coding sequence is TGCAGCGTTGTGGTGGGGCTAGCTCCGGGACAGATAAGCTCCTACGAGCAGTACTTC. As protein: CSVVVGLAPGQISSYEQYF.

V gene TRBV7-6 combines with J gene TRBJ1-6, with TRBD1 matching 7 bases. The CDR3 is 19 residues long. From germline, CDR1 is SGHVS and CDR2 FNYEAQ. After removal of 5 bases from V and 2 bases from J, the junction contained 15 bases not matched to a gene. Here the CDR3 DNA reads TGTGCCAGCAGCCGGTTGGGACAGTCAAACCCCCCCTATAATTCACCCCTCCACTTT. This sequence encodes CASSRLGQSNPPYNSPLHF.

This clone appeared once. The chain links TRBV5-4 to TRBJ1-1, with D possibly matching TRBD1 (6 bases). Germline V gene lookup returns CDR1 SGHNT and CDR2 YYREEE (reference sequence). The ends were cut back, 4 bases at V and 5 bases at J, with 12 bases in the middle. The CDR3 spans 13 residues. The CDR3 sequence: CASSPPQGTEAFF. The CDR3 nucleotides read TGTGCCAGCAGCCCACCTCAGGGGACTGAAGCTTTCTTT.

The chain carries TRBV5-1 and TRBJ2-7; 9 nucleotides align to TRBD1. The CDR3 loop spans 16 amino acids. Looked up from germline, CDR1 is SGHRS and CDR2 is YFSETQ. V lost 1 base and J lost 5; bases outside the gene matches: 10. The CDR3 nucleotides are TGCGCCAGCAGCTTGACCGCCGGGACAGGGCCCCACGAGCAGTACTTC. The encoded protein is CASSLTAGTGPHEQYF.

This chain uses TRBV19 with TRBJ2-7, with TRBD1 identical over 10 bases. This CDR3 comprises 14 residues. Trimming removed 6 bases from V and 1 base from J; junction bases left unmatched: 3. The V gene's germline CDR1 is LNHDA and CDR2 SQIVND (reference sequence). CDR3 sequence: CASRRDRGSYEQYF. The CDR3 DNA sequence: TGTGCCAGTAGGAGGGACAGGGGATCCTACGAGCAGTACTTC.

This chain uses TRBV5-1 with TRBJ2-1, with 8 bases matching TRBD1. J lost 12 bases, V lost 4 bases, and 0 bases had no gene match. CDR3 size: 10 residues. The germline gives CDR1 SGHRS, CDR2 YFSETQ. CDR3 nucleotides: TGCGCCAGCAGCGGACAGGGGCAGTTCTTC. The encoded protein is CASSGQGQFF.

The chain recombines TRBV9 with TRBJ1-2; D gene uncertain. Per germline, CDR1 SGDLS and CDR2 YYNGEE. The CDR3 sequence is 20 residues long. The V end lost 3 bases, the J end lost 3 bases, and 30 bases lay between the germline ends. The CDR3 DNA follows: TGTGCCAGCAGCGCCGAACTGGAAAAAGGAGAAGTACCAAGATACTATGGCTACACCTTC. This encodes CASSAELEKGEVPRYYGYTF.

This chain connects TRBV5-6 to TRBJ2-7; tentatively, D is TRBD2 (6 bases). The CDR3 loop spans 16 amino acids. The germline CDR1 and CDR2 sequences are SGHDT and YYEEEE. V was shortened by 0 bases and J by 1 base, with 14 bases between the two germline ends. CDR3 sequence (DNA): TGTGCCAGCAGCTTGGGCGGGGACTTGGATTCCTACGAGCAGTACTTC. This codes for CASSLGGDLDSYEQYF.

This chain connects TRBV4-1 to TRBJ1-5; 8 bases fit TRBD1. The CDR3 has 21 residues. Germline trimming cut 0 bases from V and 0 bases from J; bases unmatched to any gene: 16. In germline, CDR1 is MGHRA, CDR2 YSYEKL. Written as DNA, the CDR3 is TGCGCCAGCAGCCAAGATTGTCCGGGGCGCGACAGGGGAATTAGCAATCAGCCCCAGCATTTT. This gives the protein CASSQDCPGRDRGISNQPQHF.

This clone has a single count. The chain couples TRBV7-9 to TRBJ2-1, with D uncertain. This CDR3 has 16 residues. Trimming stripped 1 base from V and 1 base from J, with 11 bases between. CDR1 SEHNR and CDR2 FQNEAQ come from the germline V gene (reference sequence). The CDR3 nucleotides read TGTGCCAGCAGCTTAGTTCCCCTAGTATCCTACAATGAGCAGTTCTTC. It is translated as CASSLVPLVSYNEQFF. The variable domain in full, completed from reference TRBV7-9 and TRBJ2-1, reads DTGVSQNPRHKITKRGQNVTFRCDPISEHNRLYWYRQTLGQGPEFLTYFQNEAQLEKSRLLSDRFSAERPKGSFSTLEIQRTEQGDSAMYLCASSLVPLVSYNEQFFGPGTRLTVL.

This clone appeared a single time. The chain couples TRBV19 to TRBJ1-2; TRBD1 agrees at 8 bases. The CDR3 runs 13 residues. CDR1 is LNHDA, CDR2 SQIVND, per germline (reference sequence). Trimming removed 8 bases from V and 8 bases from J; junction bases left unmatched: 10. The CDR3 loop is CASLPTGVKGYTF. The CDR3 DNA reads as TGTGCCAGTCTGCCGACAGGGGTGAAAGGCTACACCTTC.

This clone was counted once. The V and J genes are TRBV4-1 and TRBJ2-2; maybe TRBD2 (6 bases). This CDR3 region has 18 residues. The ends were cut back, 6 bases at V and 4 bases at J, with 24 bases in the middle. CDR1 and CDR2 from the germline V gene are MGHRA and YSYEKL. This CDR3 reads CASSRPGGRRLGTGELFF. DNA of the CDR3: TGCGCCAGCAGTCGCCCCGGGGGTAGGAGGTTGGGCACCGGGGAGCTGTTTTTT.

The chain joins TRBV27 to TRBJ2-2; 7 bases align to TRBD1. Germline values: CDR1 MNHEY, CDR2 SMNVEV (reference sequence). The J segment lost 5 bases and the V segment lost 7 bases, leaving 7 bases of the junction unmatched. The CDR3 covers 14 residues. The CDR3 loop reads CASKRGHRTGELFF. The CDR3 DNA reads TGTGCCAGCAAGAGGGGGCATAGGACCGGGGAGCTGTTTTTT.

The chain carries TRBV6-4 and TRBJ1-2; D might be TRBD1 (5 bases). Germline assignment: CDR1 MRHNA and CDR2 SNTAGT. The V gene lost 5 bases and the J gene lost 4 bases, with 17 bases spanning the gap. This CDR3 contains 15 residues. CDR3 in DNA: TGTGCCAGCAGTCCTCATCCAGGGTTCTCCTATGGCTACACCTTC. Amino acids: CASSPHPGFSYGYTF.

This clone showed up just a few times. This rearrangement joins TRBV12-5 to TRBJ1-5, with a tentative D call TRBD1 (6 bases). Germline loops: CDR1 LGHNT, CDR2 FRNRAP. This CDR3 is 16 amino acids long. The germline V and J ends were trimmed by 6 bases and 5 bases, with 20 bases remaining between them. CDR3 sequence reads: CASGLLKDRFHQPQHF. The CDR3 DNA is TGTGCTAGTGGCCTCTTAAAAGACAGGTTTCATCAGCCCCAGCATTTT.

The CDR3 sequence: CASSQDESTDTDYEQYF. The CDR3 nucleotides are TGCGCCAGCAGCCAAGATGAGAGTACGGACACAGATTACGAGCAGTACTTC. This chain uses TRBV4-1 with TRBJ2-7; tentative D call: TRBD1 (5 bases). The CDR3 is 17 residues long. Per germline, CDR1 MGHRA and CDR2 YSYEKL. V lost 0 bases and J lost 4, with 19 bases in between.

This clone was seen a handful of times. The chain couples TRBV5-5 to TRBJ1-2; TRBD1 might be the D (6 bases). The CDR3 loop spans 13 amino acids. The germline V gene encodes CDR1 SGHKS and CDR2 YYEKEE (reference sequence). Trimming took off 1 base at V and 4 bases at J, with 8 bases between the two ends. CDR3 bases: TGTGCCAGCAGCTTGCGGACAGCCTATGGCTACACCTTC. This encodes CASSLRTAYGYTF.

The gene calls are TRBV7-4 and TRBJ1-2; possibly TRBD1 for D (5 bases). This CDR3 spans 12 amino acids. V was shortened by 5 bases and J by 6 bases, with 10 bases between the two germline ends. Germline-derived CDR1 and CDR2 are SGHVT and SQSDAQ. The DNA of the CDR3 is TGTGCCAGCAGCAAGACAGTGAATGGCTACACCTTC. Translated: CASSKTVNGYTF.

This chain links TRBV4-1 with TRBJ1-2; a weak D match, TRBD1 (5 bases). Trimming took off 4 bases at V and 5 bases at J, with 14 bases between the two ends. Germline V CDR1 and CDR2: MGHRA, YSYEKL. The length of the CDR3 is 14 residues. The CDR3 region is CASSLGTAGYGYTF. The CDR3 DNA sequence: TGCGCCAGCAGCCTCGGGACCGCGGGGTATGGCTACACCTTC.

The chain is built from TRBV11-2 and TRBJ1-1; D might be TRBD1 (5 bases). CDR1 is SGHAT, CDR2 FQNNGV, per germline. The CDR3 consists of 18 residues. The V gene lost 4 bases and the J gene lost 0 bases, with 21 bases spanning the gap. The CDR3 loop reads CASSSYRTGEGLNTEAFF. The DNA of the CDR3 is TGTGCCAGCAGCTCCTACAGGACGGGGGAGGGATTGAACACTGAAGCTTTCTTT.

This chain joins TRBV12-5 and TRBJ1-1; perhaps TRBD1 as D (5 bases). This CDR3 comprises 17 residues. V shed 6 bases and J shed 3 bases, with 23 bases lying between them. Germline V gene lookup returns CDR1 LGHNT and CDR2 FRNRAP. The CDR3 DNA reads TGTGCTAGTGGCCTCTCCTTTACAATGGGGGGGGACACTGAAGCTTTCTTT. Translation gives CASGLSFTMGGDTEAFF. The full variable domain, completed using reference TRBV12-5 and TRBJ1-1, is DARVTQTPRHKVTEMGQEVTMRCQPILGHNTVFWYRQTMMQGLELLAYFRNRAPLDDSGMPKDRFSAEMPDATLATLKIQPSEPRDSAVYFCASGLSFTMGGDTEAFFGQGTRLTVV.

The chain employs TRBV6-4 and TRBJ1-1; no reliable D call. The CDR3 extends over 9 amino acids. Trimming shortened V by 8 bases and J by 9 bases, and 7 bases separated the two germline ends. In germline, CDR1 is MRHNA, CDR2 SNTAGT. CDR3 loop: CASEGKAFF. CDR3 in DNA: TGTGCCAGCGAGGGAAAAGCTTTCTTT.

The J gene is TRBJ2-3, the V gene TRBV6-5; 8 bases are a match to TRBD1. There are 13 residues in the CDR3. The V and J ends lost 6 bases and 4 bases, in that order; junction bases with no gene match: 3. Germline V lookup: CDR1 MNHEY, CDR2 SVGAGI. The chain's CDR3 is CASRNRGADTQYF. The CDR3 nucleotides read TGTGCCAGCAGGAACAGGGGGGCAGATACGCAGTATTTT.